The 26 T cell receptor beta chains given below trace back to one sample, sequenced in a study of PD-1 blockade in classical Hodgkin lymphoma. Clones were read by immunoSEQ multiplex PCR, and TCRdb kept only the in-frame ones, dropping some. The profile shows tens of thousands of clones, less than 95% of them singletons. Time point in this sample: cycle 4 day 1 (C4D1), after 6 weeks of nivolumab. All patients experienced relapse after autologous stem cell transplantation, and brentuximab vedotin exposure was variable. The sample here was peripheral blood mononuclear cells (PBMCs), taken before the fourth cycle of nivolumab. The receptors shown here come from a human donor with classical Hodgkin lymphoma.

The rearrangement links TRBV28 to TRBJ2-2; possibly TRBD1 for D (5 bases). Germline-derived CDR1 and CDR2 are MDHEN and SYDVKM. V was cut by 5 bases and J by 1 base, with 20 bases left in between. CDR3 size: 18 residues. The CDR3 spells CASSRTPPGHLNTGELFF. In DNA, the CDR3 is TGTGCCAGCAGTCGGACCCCGCCCGGACACTTGAACACCGGGGAGCTGTTTTTT.

The CDR3 region has the DNA TGTGCCACCCTTGGGACTTATGGCTACACCTTC. It translates to CATLGTYGYTF. The chain couples TRBV6-1 to TRBJ1-2; tentative D call: TRBD1 (5 bases). Germline V gene lookup returns CDR1 MNHNS and CDR2 SASEGT. This CDR3 comprises 11 residues. Trimming left V 10 bases short and J 5 bases short, with 11 bases between.

The chain combines TRBV5-4 with TRBJ1-2, with 11 bases that match TRBD1. From germline, CDR1 is SGHNT and CDR2 YYREEE (reference sequence). V shed 7 bases and J 5 bases; nucleotides not matched to a gene: 7. The CDR3 has 14 amino acids. In nucleotides, the CDR3 is TGTGCCAGCTCGAGGACAGGGGGCTATTATGGCTACACCTTC. Amino acid sequence: CASSRTGGYYGYTF. Complete variable domain (other parts from reference TRBV5-4 and TRBJ1-2): ETGVTQSPTHLIKTRGQQVTLRCSSQSGHNTVSWYQQALGQGPQFIFQYYREEENGRGNFPPRFSGLQFPNYSSELNVNALELDDSALYLCASSRTGGYYGYTFGSGTRLTVV.

This clone was seen a handful of times. This chain joins TRBV9 and TRBJ1-1; the D gene is possibly TRBD1 (5 bases). CDR1 is SGDLS, CDR2 YYNGEE, per germline. The CDR3 length is 15 residues. V gave up 4 bases and J gave up 2 bases, with 15 bases separating them. The CDR3 protein is CASSPRDGDNTEAFF. The CDR3 DNA reads TGTGCCAGCAGCCCCCGGGACGGAGACAACACTGAAGCTTTCTTT.

The V call is TRBV15, the J call TRBJ1-1; maybe TRBD1 (6 bases). The germline V gene encodes CDR1 LNHNV and CDR2 YYDKDF (reference sequence). V gave up 0 bases and J gave up 7 bases, with 18 bases separating them. The CDR3 extends over 16 amino acids. CDR3 sequence reads: CATSRDLQGKSVEAFF. The CDR3 DNA follows: TGTGCCACCAGCAGAGATTTACAGGGTAAATCGGTTGAAGCTTTCTTT.

This clone was found a few times. This chain connects TRBV14 to TRBJ1-1; 8 nucleotides match TRBD1. The germline V gene encodes CDR1 SGHDN and CDR2 FVKESK. CDR3 length: 13 residues. The junction had 5 bases not matched to a gene; V was cut back by 4 bases and J by 7 bases. The CDR3 sequence: CASSPRTGSEAFF. CDR3 coding DNA: TGTGCCAGCAGCCCTCGGACAGGGAGTGAAGCTTTCTTT.

The rearrangement joins TRBV10-1 to TRBJ2-3, with TRBD1 identical over 8 bases. The CDR3 length is 15 residues. CDR1 is WNHNN, CDR2 SYGVQD, per germline (reference sequence). V shed 3 bases and J 5 bases; nucleotides not matched to a gene: 7. The CDR3 region is CASSERQGLIDTQYF. CDR3 coding DNA: TGCGCCAGCAGTGAAAGACAGGGGTTGATAGATACGCAGTATTTT.

The rearrangement links TRBV19 to TRBJ1-1, with no clear D. CDR3 length: 14 residues. Germline CDR1 and CDR2: LNHDA and SQIVND (reference sequence). Trimming removed 9 bases at V and 6 bases at J, with 20 bases between. As DNA, the CDR3 is TGTGCCAGCCGAATAGGGCCAACGGGCGCTGAAGCTTTCTTT. It codes for CASRIGPTGAEAFF.

This chain connects TRBV11-1 to TRBJ2-3; weak D call: TRBD2 (5 bases). This CDR3 is built from 16 residues. The V end was cut by 2 bases, the J end by 0 bases, with 12 bases between. The germline V gene has CDR1 SGHAT and CDR2 FQDESV (reference sequence). The CDR3 spells CASSLYGGRSTDTQYF. The CDR3 nucleotides read TGTGCCAGCAGCTTATACGGAGGAAGGAGCACAGATACGCAGTATTTT.

The chain uses TRBV30 and TRBJ2-4, with D unresolved. Trimming removed 3 bases from V and 6 bases from J, with 24 bases in between. The CDR3 spans 17 residues. Germline V gives CDR1 GTSNPN, CDR2 SVGIG (reference sequence). Here the CDR3 reads CAWSDVHRILVGNIQYF. The DNA of the CDR3 is TGTGCCTGGAGCGATGTTCATCGTATCCTAGTAGGAAACATTCAGTACTTC.

CDR3 nucleotides: TGTGCCAGCAAGGTGGCCCTGGCCGGGACAGTCGGGTTCTTC. It translates to CASKVALAGTVGFF. The chain links TRBV6-1 to TRBJ2-1, with 7 bases fitting TRBD1. Germline trimming cut 7 bases from V and 15 bases from J; bases unmatched to any gene: 18. The CDR3 runs 14 residues. The germline V gene has CDR1 MNHNS and CDR2 SASEGT.

V and J are TRBV28 and TRBJ2-7, with TRBD1 as a possible D gene (6 bases). Trimming removed 2 bases at V and 3 bases at J, with 8 bases between. This CDR3 spans 13 amino acids. Germline lookup yields CDR1 MDHEN and CDR2 SYDVKM. The CDR3: CASSLGQFYEQYF. CDR3 DNA sequence: TGTGCCAGCAGTTTAGGACAGTTCTACGAGCAGTACTTC.

This CDR3 is CASSMGGADEQYF. The DNA for the CDR3 is TGTGCCAGTAGTATGGGGGGTGCCGACGAGCAGTACTTC. The gene calls are TRBV19 and TRBJ2-7; a weak D match, TRBD2 (6 bases). V was cut by 3 bases and J by 5 bases, with 11 bases left in between. Germline CDR1 reads LNHDA; CDR2 reads SQIVND (reference sequence). The CDR3 totals 13 residues.

In this sample, this clone turned up once. V is TRBV9 and J is TRBJ2-2, with a tentative D call TRBD1 (5 bases). The V gene lost 4 bases and the J gene lost 6 bases, with 13 bases spanning the gap. This CDR3 spans 14 amino acids. Germline CDR1 and CDR2: SGDLS and YYNGEE. The CDR3 spells CASSRDSNAGELFF. CDR3 nucleotide sequence: TGTGCCAGCAGCCGCGACAGTAACGCCGGGGAGCTGTTTTTT. The variable domain in full, with the rest retrieved from reference TRBV9 and TRBJ2-2, is DSGVTQTPKHLITATGQRVTLRCSPRSGDLSVYWYQQSLDQGLQFLIQYYNGEERAKGNILERFSAQQFPDLHSELNLSSLELGDSALYFCASSRDSNAGELFFGEGSRLTVL.

This chain joins TRBV5-6 and TRBJ1-6; no definite D call. Germline V CDR1 and CDR2: SGHDT, YYEEEE. V lost 0 bases and J lost 9, with 7 bases in between. The CDR3 loop spans 13 amino acids. CDR3 DNA: TGTGCCAGCAGCTTGGGGAGGGTTTCACCCCTCCACTTT. This translates into CASSLGRVSPLHF.

This chain connects TRBV18 to TRBJ2-5, with D uncertain. CDR1 and CDR2 from the germline V gene are KGHSH and LQKENI. This CDR3 comprises 14 residues. Trimming pared 5 bases from V and 4 bases from J, leaving 14 bases between. The CDR3 nucleotides are TGTGCCAGCTCAAAGTGGCCGGACCTAGAGACCCAGTACTTC. This gives the protein CASSKWPDLETQYF.

This clone showed up just once. The chain recombines TRBV11-2 with TRBJ1-2; D is unclear. From germline, CDR1 is SGHAT and CDR2 FQNNGV. The CDR3 spans 15 residues. Trimming removed 1 base at V and 2 bases at J, with 11 bases between. This CDR3 reads CASSLAIMGNYGYTF. For the CDR3, the DNA is TGTGCCAGCAGCTTAGCCATAATGGGGAACTATGGCTACACCTTC.

The V and J genes are TRBV11-2 and TRBJ2-3; no firm D call. The germline CDR1 and CDR2 sequences are SGHAT and FQNNGV. Trimming left V 1 base short and J 5 bases short, with 13 bases between. This CDR3 is 15 amino acids long. The CDR3, as DNA: TGTGCCAGCAGCTTAGTTAAAAAGTTGGTAGATACGCAGTATTTT. It translates to CASSLVKKLVDTQYF. The full variable domain, rest sourced from reference TRBV11-2 and TRBJ2-3, is EAGVAQSPRYKIIEKRQSVAFWCNPISGHATLYWYQQILGQGPKLLIQFQNNGVVDDSQLPKDRFSAERLKGVDSTLKIQPAKLEDSAVYLCASSLVKKLVDTQYFGPGTRLTVL.

In its sample, this clone was seen once. The V call is TRBV11-3, the J call TRBJ1-5; tentative D call: TRBD1 (5 bases). Trimming stripped 5 bases from V and 0 bases from J, with 14 bases between. CDR3 length equals 16 residues. Per germline, CDR1 SGHNT and CDR2 YENEEA. Written as DNA, the CDR3 is TGTGCCAGCAGCCCAGGGTACAGATATAGCAATCAGCCCCAGCATTTT. Protein sequence: CASSPGYRYSNQPQHF.

The rearrangement joins TRBV9 to TRBJ2-1; 12 bases line up with TRBD2. Trimming cost V 4 bases and J 6 bases; bases outside gene matches: 2. Germline-derived CDR1 and CDR2 are SGDLS and YYNGEE. CDR3 size: 14 residues. DNA for the CDR3: TGTGCCAGCAGCCCTAGCGGGGGGGCCAATGAGCAGTTCTTC. Translating gives CASSPSGGANEQFF.

The gene calls are TRBV6-5 and TRBJ2-2, with D possibly being TRBD1 (5 bases). V gave up 2 bases and J gave up 4 bases, with 8 bases separating them. Per germline, CDR1 MNHEY and CDR2 SVGAGI. CDR3 length equals 14 residues. CDR3 nucleotides: TGTGCCAGCAGTTACGCAAGGGGCACCGGGGAGCTGTTTTTT. This sequence encodes CASSYARGTGELFF.

J is TRBJ2-1 and V is TRBV6-1; D is ambiguous. Germline CDR1 reads MNHNS; CDR2 reads SASEGT. V was shortened by 9 bases and J by 0 bases, with 6 bases between the two germline ends. The CDR3 spans 12 residues. CDR3 region: CASHRSYNEQFF. In DNA, the CDR3 is TGTGCCAGTCACCGCTCCTACAATGAGCAGTTCTTC.

The rearrangement links TRBV28 to TRBJ2-1, with 8 bases identical to TRBD2. Trimming removed 5 bases from V and 2 bases from J; junction bases left unmatched: 11. Germline V CDR1 and CDR2: MDHEN, SYDVKM. The CDR3 is made up of 17 amino acids. The CDR3 DNA follows: TGTGCCAGCAGTCCCATCAATTTAGCGGGGCCCTACAATGAGCAGTTCTTC. Translated: CASSPINLAGPYNEQFF.

This chain connects TRBV15 to TRBJ1-5; 7 nucleotides agree with TRBD1. Germline CDR1 is LNHNV and CDR2 is YYDKDF (reference sequence). This CDR3 has 15 amino acids. V gave up 8 bases and J gave up 4 bases; unmatched junction bases: 11. CDR3 bases: TGTGCCACCGGGGTACCCGGGACAGCTAATCAGCCCCAGCATTTT. This gives the protein CATGVPGTANQPQHF. The variable domain in full, with the rest retrieved from reference TRBV15 and TRBJ1-5, is DAMVIQNPRYQVTQFGKPVTLSCSQTLNHNVMYWYQQKSSQAPKLLFHYYDKDFNNEADTPDNFQSRRPNTSFCFLDIRSPGLGDTAMYLCATGVPGTANQPQHFGDGTRLSIL.

Notes on this clone: This specimen includes other DNA sequences encoding the same CDR3. The chain couples TRBV7-8 to TRBJ2-3, with 10 positions matching TRBD2. Trimming took 1 base from V and 3 from J; bases not matched to a gene: 4. Germline V CDR1 and CDR2: SGHVS, FQNEAQ. The CDR3 has 16 residues. The CDR3 protein is CASSLVAGGNTDTQYF. The CDR3 nucleotides are TGTGCCAGCAGCTTAGTAGCGGGGGGTAATACAGATACGCAGTATTTT.

The J gene is TRBJ1-1, the V gene TRBV6-5, with D hard to call. Trimming removed 2 bases from V and 1 base from J, with 11 bases in between. CDR1 MNHEY and CDR2 SVGAGI come from the germline V gene. The CDR3 is 15 amino acids. For the CDR3, the DNA is TGTGCCAGCAGTTACGGTGCAGTCCCGAACACTGAAGCTTTCTTT. Translating it yields CASSYGAVPNTEAFF.